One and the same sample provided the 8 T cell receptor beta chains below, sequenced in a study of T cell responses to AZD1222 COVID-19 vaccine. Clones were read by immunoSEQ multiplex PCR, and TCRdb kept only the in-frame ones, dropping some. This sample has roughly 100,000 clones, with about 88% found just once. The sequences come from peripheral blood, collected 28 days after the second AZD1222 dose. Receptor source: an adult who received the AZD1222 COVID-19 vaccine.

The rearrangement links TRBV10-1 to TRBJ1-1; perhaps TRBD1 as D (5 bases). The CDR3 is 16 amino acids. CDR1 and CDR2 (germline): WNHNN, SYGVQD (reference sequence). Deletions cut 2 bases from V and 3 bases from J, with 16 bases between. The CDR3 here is CASSEPPRGSDTEAFF. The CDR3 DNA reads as TGCGCCAGCAGTGAGCCCCCCCGGGGGTCGGACACTGAAGCTTTCTTT.

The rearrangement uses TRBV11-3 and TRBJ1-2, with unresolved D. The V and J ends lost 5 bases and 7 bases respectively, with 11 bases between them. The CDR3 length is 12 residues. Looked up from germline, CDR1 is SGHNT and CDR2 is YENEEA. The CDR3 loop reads CASSPPRRGYTF. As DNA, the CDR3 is TGTGCCAGCAGCCCCCCCCGGCGTGGCTACACCTTC.

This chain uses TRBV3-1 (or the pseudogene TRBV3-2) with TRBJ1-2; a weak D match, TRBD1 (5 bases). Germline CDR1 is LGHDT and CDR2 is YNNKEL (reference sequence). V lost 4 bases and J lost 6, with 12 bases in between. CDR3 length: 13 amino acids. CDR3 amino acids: CASSPRRDHGYTF. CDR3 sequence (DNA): TGTGCCAGCAGCCCCCGCAGGGACCATGGCTACACCTTC.

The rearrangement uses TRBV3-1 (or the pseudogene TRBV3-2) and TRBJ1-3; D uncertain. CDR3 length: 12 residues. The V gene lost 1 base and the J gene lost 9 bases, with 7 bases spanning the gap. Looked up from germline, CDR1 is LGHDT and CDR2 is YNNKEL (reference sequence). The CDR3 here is CASSQGRSTIYF. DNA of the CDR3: TGTGCCAGCAGCCAAGGACGTTCCACCATATATTTT.

Here the CDR3 DNA reads TGTGCCAGTAAACTAGGAGGGAACTATGGCTACACCTTC. Its protein is CASKLGGNYGYTF. This rearrangement joins TRBV7-2 to TRBJ1-2; no firm D call. There are 13 residues in the CDR3. Between the trimmed V and J ends, which lost 9 bases and 2 bases, there was a span of 13 bases. The germline V gene has CDR1 SGHTA and CDR2 FQGNSA.

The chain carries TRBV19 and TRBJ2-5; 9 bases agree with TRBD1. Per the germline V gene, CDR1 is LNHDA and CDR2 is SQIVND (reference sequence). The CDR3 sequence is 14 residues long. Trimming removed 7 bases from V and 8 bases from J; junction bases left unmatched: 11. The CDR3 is CASTKGQGTSTQYF. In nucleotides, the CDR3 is TGTGCCAGTACCAAGGGACAGGGCACTAGTACCCAGTACTTC.

The CDR3 sequence: CASSLRDRGPETQYF. Here the CDR3 DNA reads TGTGCCAGCAGCCTCCGGGACAGGGGGCCAGAGACCCAGTACTTC. The rearrangement links TRBV7-9 to TRBJ2-5; 12 nucleotides agree with TRBD1. The germline V gene has CDR1 SEHNR and CDR2 FQNEAQ (reference sequence). This CDR3 comprises 15 residues. Losses at the gene ends were 5 bases for V and 4 bases for J; bases not matched to a gene: 5.

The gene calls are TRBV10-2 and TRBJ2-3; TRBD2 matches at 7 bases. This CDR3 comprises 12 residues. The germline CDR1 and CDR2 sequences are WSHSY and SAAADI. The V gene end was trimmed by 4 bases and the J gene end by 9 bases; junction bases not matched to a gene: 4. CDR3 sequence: CASSVREGTQYF. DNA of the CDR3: TGCGCCAGCAGTGTTAGGGAGGGGACGCAGTATTTT.